The 9 T cell receptor beta chains listed next were all sequenced from one sample in a study of T cell changes during pregnancy in multiple sclerosis. TCRdb's table, derived via immunoSEQ multiplex PCR, lists solely in-frame clones and lacks some. The sample consists of tens of thousands of clones, 85% to 95% of them appearing once. Sequences were obtained from peripheral blood. These TCRs come from a female donor with multiple sclerosis, enrolled in a pregnancy study.

The rearrangement joins TRBV7-9 to TRBJ1-4; 11 bases agree with TRBD1. Trimming took 5 bases from V and 10 from J; bases not matched to a gene: 6. The germline V gene has CDR1 SEHNR and CDR2 FQNEAQ (reference sequence). The CDR3 length is 14 residues. The CDR3 DNA reads TGTGCCAGCAGCCCGGGACAGGGGGACGGAAAACTGTTTTTT. Protein sequence: CASSPGQGDGKLFF.

The rearrangement uses TRBV14 and TRBJ1-1; TRBD1 might be the D (5 bases). Germline CDR1 and CDR2: SGHDN and FVKESK. The V gene lost 1 base and the J gene lost 0 bases, with 9 bases spanning the gap. CDR3 length: 15 residues. CDR3 loop: CASSQGQWMNTEAFF. The CDR3 DNA sequence: TGTGCCAGCAGCCAAGGACAGTGGATGAACACTGAAGCTTTCTTT.

The chain uses TRBV4-1 and TRBJ2-4; TRBD1 agrees at 7 bases. The CDR3 runs 17 residues. V gave up 0 bases and J gave up 6 bases; unmatched junction bases: 11. From germline, CDR1 is MGHRA and CDR2 YSYEKL. CDR3 region: CASSQDVGDRLINIQYF. CDR3 sequence (DNA): TGCGCCAGCAGCCAAGACGTAGGGGACAGACTTATAAACATTCAGTACTTC.

The J gene is TRBJ1-1, the V gene TRBV5-1; D gene ambiguous. The V end lost 0 bases, the J end lost 11 bases, and 11 bases lay between the germline ends. The CDR3 contains 12 residues. The germline V gene has CDR1 SGHRS and CDR2 YFSETQ. CDR3 residues: CASSLVPKAAFF. Here the CDR3 DNA reads TGCGCCAGCAGCTTGGTTCCTAAGGCGGCTTTCTTT.

The rearrangement links TRBV19 to TRBJ1-4; no firm D call. Looked up from germline, CDR1 is LNHDA and CDR2 is SQIVND (reference sequence). The ends were cut back, 8 bases at V and 8 bases at J, with 12 bases in the middle. The CDR3 has 12 residues. The CDR3 bases are TGTGCCAGTTCTAAACCCGAGGAAAAACTGTTTTTT. Residues: CASSKPEEKLFF.

This chain uses TRBV9 with TRBJ1-2; D is unclear. CDR1 is SGDLS, CDR2 YYNGEE, per germline. There are 15 residues in the CDR3. Between the trimmed V and J ends, which lost 0 bases and 5 bases, there was a span of 14 bases. The CDR3: CASSVATDTAYGYTF. CDR3 nucleotides: TGTGCCAGCAGCGTAGCTACGGATACAGCTTATGGCTACACCTTC.

The rearrangement joins TRBV6-4 to TRBJ2-6; no definite D call. Germline V gene sequence: CDR1 MRHNA, CDR2 SNTAGT. The V end lost 0 bases, the J end lost 1 base, and 4 bases lay between the germline ends. CDR3 length: 15 amino acids. The CDR3 here is CASSDSGSGANVLTF. The DNA for the CDR3 is TGTGCCAGCAGTGACTCGGGGTCTGGGGCCAACGTCCTGACTTTC.

The CDR3 reads CASSSRHQSSYEQYF. Written as DNA, the CDR3 is TGTGCCAGCAGCTCGAGACACCAGAGCTCCTACGAGCAGTACTTC. V gene TRBV13 combines with J gene TRBJ2-7, with unresolved D. Looked up from germline, CDR1 is PRHDT and CDR2 is FYEKMQ (reference sequence). Trimming stripped 4 bases from V and 0 bases from J, with 13 bases between. The CDR3 has 15 amino acids. Together with reference TRBV13 and TRBJ2-7, the CDR3 gives the full variable domain: AAGVIQSPRHLIKEKRETATLKCYPIPRHDTVYWYQQGPGQDPQFLISFYEKMQSDKGSIPDRFSAQQFSDYHSELNMSSLELGDSALYFCASSSRHQSSYEQYFGPGTRLTVT.

The chain recombines TRBV30 with TRBJ1-1; D is unresolved. Germline loops: CDR1 GTSNPN, CDR2 SVGIG (reference sequence). This CDR3 has 10 residues. Trimming took 4 bases from V and 1 from J, leaving 1 base between them. The CDR3 region has the DNA TGTGCCTGGAAGAACACTGAAGCTTTCTTT. This sequence encodes CAWKNTEAFF.